This T cell receptor (beta chain) was retrieved from a study of T-cell reconstitution after alpha-beta-depleted transplantation in children. Unique molecular identifiers featured in how the TCRbeta library was prepared. TCRdb recomputed calls from the PCR reads with MiXCR, one row per CDR3 protein. The data contain about 470,000 distinct CDR3 sequences, over 40% of them singletons. The CDR3 totals 13 residues. V gave up 3 bases and J gave up 5 bases; unmatched junction bases: 7. Germline V gene data show CDR1 as SQVTM and CDR2 as ANQGSEA. The clonotype was recovered from a girl aged 2-10 years with aplastic anemia, due to receive a stem cell transplant. The chain couples TRBV29-1 to TRBJ2-7; 7 bases map to TRBD2. Sequencing was performed on PBMCs, taken before TCRalphabeta/CD19-depleted stem cell transplant. The CDR3 reads CSVEGGSHHEQYF. CDR3 DNA sequence: TGCAGCGTTGAGGGGGGGTCCCATCACGAGCAGTACTTC.